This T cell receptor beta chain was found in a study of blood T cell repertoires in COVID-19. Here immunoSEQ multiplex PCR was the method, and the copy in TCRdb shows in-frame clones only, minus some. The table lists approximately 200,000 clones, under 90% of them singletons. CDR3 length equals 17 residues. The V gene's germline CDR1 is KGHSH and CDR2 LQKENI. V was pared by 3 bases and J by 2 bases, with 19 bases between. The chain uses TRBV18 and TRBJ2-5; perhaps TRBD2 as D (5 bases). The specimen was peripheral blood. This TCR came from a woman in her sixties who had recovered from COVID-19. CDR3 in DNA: TGTGCCAGCTCACCTCCCGGAGGACTTATCAAGCAAGAGACCCAGTACTTC. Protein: CASSPPGGLIKQETQYF.